A single TCR beta chain is shown here with its context. Its antigen remains unidentified. The data were obtained in a study of beta chain features in type 1 diabetes. Study-level background: Sorted cell examination encompassed roughly 110 million cells across all samples.

Study-wide findings and caveats: The study found moderately but significantly shorter TCRB CDR3s in all four CD4+ subsets of Type 1 diabetes patients. When VDJ junctions were examined, type 1 diabetes patients showed fewer insertions and more deletions.

Losses at the gene ends were 6 bases for V and 1 base for J; bases not matched to a gene: 10. CDR1 is LGHNT and CDR2 is FRNRAP in the germline V gene. CDR3 length equals 16 residues. Donors underwent one heparinised blood draw, about 120 mL on average. The authors obtained over 98% purity in all sorted populations. Sequencing targeted expressed TCRB transcripts, as all isolated RNA had been reverse transcribed. The protocol was immunoSEQ multiplex PCR, while the TCRdb copy is restricted to in-frame clones and leaves out a portion. The sample yields about 640,000 clones, around 12% seen once. The chain combines TRBV12-5 with TRBJ2-5, with 8 bases matching TRBD1. Material for sequencing was naive CD4+ T cells from blood. This clonotype was sampled from a man aged 25-40 years with type 1 diabetes. The CDR3 here is CASGLSVGTGQETQYF. In DNA, the CDR3 is TGTGCTAGTGGCCTTAGTGTCGGGACAGGCCAAGAGACCCAGTACTTC.